This T cell receptor (beta chain) was documented in a study of shared clonotypes between healthy human individuals. Germline CDR1 SGHNT, CDR2 YENEEA. With 1 base clipped from V and 3 bases from J, the junction kept 9 bases outside the gene matches. This CDR3 spans 17 amino acids. Authors' methods: Because ImmunoSEQ provided only junction sequences with no quality scores, the filtering differed. The assay was immunoSEQ multiplex PCR, and TCRdb's table has in-frame clones only and misses some. That table is the source of V, J and clone size, and D and trimming were worked out from the DNA. Seen here are about 1.5 million clones, 95% to 99% observed once, and the top ten hold less than 0.55%.

The chain uses TRBV11-3 and TRBJ2-5, with 9 bases matching TRBD2. This sequence was found in a man aged 25 to 40 in good health. The sequenced material came from naive CD4+ T cells sorted from blood. Subset defined: CD45RA+ positively selected. CDR3 sequence (DNA): TGTGCCAGCAGCTTAGGGGGGCGGGTAGCGGGAGAAGAGACCCAGTACTTC. Translated: CASSLGGRVAGEETQYF.